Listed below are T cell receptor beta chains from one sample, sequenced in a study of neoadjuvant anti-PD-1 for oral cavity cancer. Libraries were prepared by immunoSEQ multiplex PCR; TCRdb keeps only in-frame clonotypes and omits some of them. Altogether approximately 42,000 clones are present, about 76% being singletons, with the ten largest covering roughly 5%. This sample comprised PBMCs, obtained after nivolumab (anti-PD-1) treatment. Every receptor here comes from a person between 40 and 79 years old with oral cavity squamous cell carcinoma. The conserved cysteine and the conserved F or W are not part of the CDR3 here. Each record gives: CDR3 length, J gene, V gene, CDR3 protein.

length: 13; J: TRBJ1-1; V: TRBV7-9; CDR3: ASSLSNLGTTEAF
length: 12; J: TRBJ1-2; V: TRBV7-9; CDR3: ASSPGGRDYGYT
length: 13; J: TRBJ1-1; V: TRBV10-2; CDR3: ASSESGHRGTEAF
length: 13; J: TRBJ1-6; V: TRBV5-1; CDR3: ASRTGVSDNSPLH
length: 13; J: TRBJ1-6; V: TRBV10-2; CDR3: ASSEDSTYISPLH
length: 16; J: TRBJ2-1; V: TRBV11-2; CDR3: ASSGTSGGVSSYNEQF
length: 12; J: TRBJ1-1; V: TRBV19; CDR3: ASSIRPVRTEAF
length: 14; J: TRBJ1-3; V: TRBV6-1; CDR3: ASSEREGRSGNTIY
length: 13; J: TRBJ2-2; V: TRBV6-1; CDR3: ASTPRARRNGELF
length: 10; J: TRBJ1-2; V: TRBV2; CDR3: AVGGSNYGYT
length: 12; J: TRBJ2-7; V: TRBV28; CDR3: ASSFRDRHYEQY
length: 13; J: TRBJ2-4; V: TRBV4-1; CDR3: ASSQDQTTASPKD
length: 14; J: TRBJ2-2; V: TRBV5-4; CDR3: ASSFPEAPNTGELF
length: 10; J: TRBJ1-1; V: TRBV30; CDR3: AWSVGNTEAF
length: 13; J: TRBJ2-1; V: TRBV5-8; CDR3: ASSLASGGLNEQF
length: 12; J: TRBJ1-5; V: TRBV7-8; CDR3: ASSSRTGNQPQH
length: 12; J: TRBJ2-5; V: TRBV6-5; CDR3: ASKKGAGQETQY
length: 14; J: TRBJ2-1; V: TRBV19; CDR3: ASSRAGGGAYNEQF
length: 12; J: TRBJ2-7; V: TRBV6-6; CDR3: ASSNSSGGSEQY
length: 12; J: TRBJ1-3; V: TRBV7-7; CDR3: ASSLAQTGNTIY
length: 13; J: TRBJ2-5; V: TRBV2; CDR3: ASTAGLSYQETQY
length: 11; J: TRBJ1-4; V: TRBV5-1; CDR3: ASSLSGHEKLF
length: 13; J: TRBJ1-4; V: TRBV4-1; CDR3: ASSQARARGEKLF
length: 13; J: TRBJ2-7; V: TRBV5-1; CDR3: ASSLGQGQTYEQY
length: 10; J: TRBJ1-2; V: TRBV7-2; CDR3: ASSLDGRGYT
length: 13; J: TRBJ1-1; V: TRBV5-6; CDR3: ASSRQGAGNTEAF